A selection of T cell receptor beta chains follows, all from one sample in a study of blood T cell repertoires in COVID-19. Sequencing was performed with immunoSEQ multiplex PCR; in TCRdb, only in-frame clones are kept and a portion is missing. The repertoire has around 65,000 clones, over 80% of them found once; the top ten carry 5% to 6.5%. Sequencing was carried out using peripheral blood. The receptors originated from a man in his 70s with acute or convalescent COVID-19. The CDR3 runs from the conserved cysteine through the conserved F or W. D genes are given only for firm matches. Expanded clones are given a class, and other clones once, few, many or no size at all.

J gene,clone size,V gene,D gene,CDR3 protein,CDR3 DNA
TRBJ2-5,NA,TRBV7-2,TRBD1,CASSLGTGSYTQYF,TGTGCCAGCAGCCTCGGGACAGGGAGTTACACCCAGTACTTC
TRBJ2-1,NA,TRBV2,TRBD2,CASSGTSGGGNEQFF,TGTGCCAGCAGCGGGACTAGCGGGGGAGGGAATGAGCAGTTCTTC
TRBJ1-3,few,TRBV11-2,NA,CASSLEAVSGNTIYF,TGTGCCAGCAGCTTAGAAGCTGTCTCTGGAAACACCATATATTTT
TRBJ1-2,NA,TRBV27,TRBD1,CASSRAPRQGYGYTF,TGTGCCAGCAGCCGAGCGCCACGACAGGGCTATGGCTACACCTTC
TRBJ1-2,NA,TRBV4-1,TRBD1,CASSQGTGGLIYGYTF,TGCGCCAGCAGCCAGGGAACAGGGGGCCTCATCTATGGCTACACCTTC
TRBJ1-6,NA,TRBV2,NA,CASSPEDPGRGSPLHF,TGTGCCAGCAGTCCCGAGGACCCAGGGAGGGGTTCACCCCTCCACTTT
TRBJ1-6,NA,TRBV6-5,NA,CASRRQVMPNSPLHF,TGTGCCAGCAGAAGACAGGTGATGCCTAATTCACCCCTCCACTTT
TRBJ2-3,NA,TRBV7-2,NA,CASSLARVKIDTQYF,TGTGCCAGCAGCTTAGCTCGGGTCAAAATAGATACGCAGTATTTT
TRBJ1-2,few,TRBV6-1,TRBD1,CASSDPVTGHTYGYTF,TGTGCCAGCAGTGACCCAGTGACAGGGCATACCTATGGCTACACCTTC
TRBJ1-1,few,TRBV7-2,NA,CASSTQVDSEAFF,TGTGCCAGCAGCACGCAAGTGGACAGTGAAGCTTTCTTT
TRBJ2-3,NA,TRBV4-1,TRBD2,CASSQAPRTSGGTDTQYF,TGCGCCAGCAGCCAAGCTCCGCGGACTAGCGGGGGAACAGATACGCAGTATTTT
TRBJ1-5,NA,TRBV5-1,TRBD1,CASSWTGEDNQPQHF,TGCGCCAGCAGCTGGACAGGGGAAGACAATCAGCCCCAGCATTTT
TRBJ2-7,NA,TRBV2,TRBD1,CASSRQGGEQYF,TGTGCCAGCAGTCGACAGGGTGGCGAGCAGTACTTC
TRBJ2-3,NA,TRBV27,NA,CASSLSGLRSVGTDTQYF,TGTGCCAGCAGTTTATCGGGGCTTAGAAGCGTCGGGACAGATACGCAGTATTTT
TRBJ2-3,once,TRBV7-3,NA,CASSLSLQGGDTQYF,TGTGCCAGCAGCTTATCCCTCCAGGGCGGCGATACGCAGTATTTT
TRBJ1-4,NA,TRBV6-5,NA,CATQEDRINEKLFF,TGTGCCACACAGGAGGACAGAATTAATGAAAAACTGTTTTTT
TRBJ1-1,NA,TRBV18,NA,CASSPGTEYTEAFF,TGTGCCAGCTCACCAGGGACTGAATACACTGAAGCTTTCTTT